This TCR beta chain was obtained from a study of OX40 agonist ivuxolimab in advanced cancers. This clone was seen just once. TCRdb keeps only in-frame clones here, not all; method: immunoSEQ multiplex PCR. The sample lists 25,000 to 30,000 clones; around 83% were seen once. Germline loops: CDR1 SGHDN, CDR2 FVKESK. The CDR3 has 15 amino acids. Trimming removed 0 bases from V and 3 bases from J, with 12 bases in between. V is TRBV14 and J is TRBJ2-7; D is unresolved. Sequencing used CD4+ or CD8+ T cells sorted from blood, obtained in a trial of the OX40 agonist ivuxolimab. The source is an adult with an advanced solid tumor such as melanoma, head and neck, liver or kidney cancer. CDR3 nucleotides: TGTGCCAGCAGCCAAGATCAGGAGATAAACTACGAGCAGTACTTC. This encodes CASSQDQEINYEQYF.